These 15 T cell receptor beta chains were sequenced from one sample in a study of T cells in Graves' hyperthyroidism and ophthalmopathy. It was RNA transcripts that yielded the amplified TCR beta CDR3 regions. The TCR CDR3 first-round RT-PCR relied on the HTBI primer set. TCRdb analysed the multiplex PCR reads with MiXCR anew, one entry per CDR3 protein. The repertoire holds 700,000 or so distinct CDR3 sequences, with about 14% as singletons. The material sequenced was blood. The receptor source for this set is a woman aged 50 to 60 with Graves' ophthalmopathy.

This clonotype was seen many times. The CDR3, as DNA: TGTGCCAGCAGACTAGACTACGAGCAGTACTTC. Translation: CASRLDYEQYF. This chain uses TRBV28 with TRBJ2-7, with TRBD2 as a possible D gene (5 bases). This CDR3 spans 11 amino acids. Per germline, CDR1 MDHEN and CDR2 SYDVKM. V was clipped by 6 bases and J by 3 bases, with 6 bases between them.

This clonotype appeared a few times. The chain is built from TRBV5-1 and TRBJ1-1; TRBD1 aligns across 8 bases. The V and J ends lost 0 bases and 4 bases, in that order; junction bases with no gene match: 5. The CDR3 contains 15 residues. The germline V gene has CDR1 SGHRS and CDR2 YFSETQ. The DNA for the CDR3 is TGCGCCAGCAGCTTGGAAGTGGGACAGGCCACTGAAGCTTTCTTT. It yields the protein CASSLEVGQATEAFF. Full variable domain (missing parts from reference TRBV5-1 and TRBJ1-1): KAGVTQTPRYLIKTRGQQVTLSCSPISGHRSVSWYQQTPGQGLQFLFEYFSETQRNKGNFPGRFSGRQFSNSRSEMNVSTLELGDSALYLCASSLEVGQATEAFFGQGTRLTVV.

This clonotype was found many times. V and J are TRBV2 and TRBJ1-2, with D unclear. The CDR3 totals 13 residues. The germline V gene encodes CDR1 SNHLY and CDR2 FYNNEI. V lost 1 base, J lost 7 bases, and 10 bases lay in between. This CDR3 is CASSEGYERGYTF. The CDR3 DNA reads as TGTGCCAGCAGTGAAGGGTACGAGCGTGGCTACACCTTC.

The chain couples TRBV20-1 to TRBJ2-7, with 8 bases matching TRBD1. Per germline, CDR1 DFQATT and CDR2 SNEGSKA (reference sequence). The CDR3 runs to 14 residues. The V gene end was trimmed by 5 bases and the J gene end by 3 bases; junction bases not matched to a gene: 9. DNA of the CDR3: TGCAGTGCTGCAGAGAGAGGGACAGGCTACGAGCAGTACTTC. This encodes CSAAERGTGYEQYF.

The chain employs TRBV15 and TRBJ2-7; the D is unclear. The CDR3 sequence is 13 residues long. CDR1 and CDR2 from the germline V gene are LNHNV and YYDKDF (reference sequence). V shed 0 bases and J shed 4 bases, with 7 bases lying between them. The CDR3 nucleotides read TGTGCCACCAGCAGAGAACAGACTTACGAGCAGTACTTC. The encoded protein is CATSREQTYEQYF. The full variable domain, rest sourced from reference TRBV15 and TRBJ2-7, is DAMVIQNPRYQVTQFGKPVTLSCSQTLNHNVMYWYQQKSSQAPKLLFHYYDKDFNNEADTPDNFQSRRPNTSFCFLDIRSPGLGDTAMYLCATSREQTYEQYFGPGTRLTVT.

This chain connects TRBV19 to TRBJ2-7, with a weak D call TRBD1 (5 bases). Germline V gene data show CDR1 as LNHDA and CDR2 as SQIVND (reference sequence). The CDR3 is 14 residues long. V was shortened by 0 bases and J by 4 bases, with 10 bases between the two germline ends. DNA for the CDR3: TGTGCCAGTAGTATAGATTCGACAGAGTACGAGCAGTACTTC. It codes for CASSIDSTEYEQYF.

The rearrangement joins TRBV7-9 to TRBJ2-1, with D maybe TRBD2 (7 bases). CDR3 size: 17 residues. The V end lost 3 bases, the J end lost 5 bases, and 20 bases lay between the germline ends. The germline V gene encodes CDR1 SEHNR and CDR2 FQNEAQ (reference sequence). CDR3 DNA: TGTGCCAGCAGCTTCCTAGGTGGGGGGGCAGGGGACAATGAGCAGTTCTTC. Translation: CASSFLGGGAGDNEQFF.

There are many counts of this clonotype. The J gene is TRBJ2-5, the V gene TRBV28, with 7 positions matching TRBD1. CDR1 and CDR2 (germline): MDHEN, SYDVKM. Trimming cost V 8 bases and J 3 bases; bases outside gene matches: 6. The length of the CDR3 is 13 residues. CDR3 nucleotide sequence: TGTGCCAGCCAAGACAGGGTAGAAGAGACCCAGTACTTC. Amino acids: CASQDRVEETQYF.

This chain uses TRBV28 with TRBJ1-1, with D unclear. This CDR3 is built from 14 residues. V was cut by 5 bases and J by 0 bases, with 10 bases left in between. CDR1 is MDHEN and CDR2 is SYDVKM in the germline V gene. The CDR3 loop reads CASSNRTLNTEAFF. In DNA, the CDR3 is TGTGCCAGCAGTAATAGGACCCTGAACACTGAAGCTTTCTTT.

J is TRBJ1-2 and V is TRBV20-1; TRBD1 matches at 8 bases. The V segment lost 6 bases and the J segment 2 bases; nucleotides outside the gene matches: 5. The germline V gene encodes CDR1 DFQATT and CDR2 SNEGSKA (reference sequence). This CDR3 has 13 residues. For the CDR3, the DNA is TGCAGTGCGAGGACAGGGAAGAACTATGGCTACACCTTC. As protein: CSARTGKNYGYTF.

This clonotype showed up many times. The chain is built from TRBV7-2 and TRBJ2-6; D is perhaps TRBD1 (6 bases). The germline CDR1 and CDR2 sequences are SGHTA and FQGNSA. The V end was cut by 0 bases, the J end by 4 bases, with 28 bases between. This CDR3 has 22 amino acids. The CDR3 DNA reads as TGTGCCAGCAGCTTAGCAAAGGTCGCAGGGGTATCTCCCTTGTCCGGGGCCAACGTCCTGACTTTC. Its translation: CASSLAKVAGVSPLSGANVLTF. The variable domain in full, completed from reference TRBV7-2 and TRBJ2-6, reads GAGVSQSPSNKVTEKGKDVELRCDPISGHTALYWYRQSLGQGLEFLIYFQGNSAPDKSGLPSDRFSAERTGGSVSTLTIQRTQQEDSAVYLCASSLAKVAGVSPLSGANVLTFGAGSRLTVL.

This clonotype has ten or more counts. V is TRBV6-1 and J is TRBJ2-7; no clear D gene. Trimming took 6 bases from V and 2 from J, leaving 8 bases between them. The germline gives CDR1 MNHNS, CDR2 SASEGT. This CDR3 comprises 12 residues. CDR3 region: CASRNAAYEQYF. In DNA form, the CDR3 reads TGTGCCAGCAGAAACGCTGCCTACGAGCAGTACTTC.

This clonotype was recorded at least ten times. The genes are TRBV5-6 and TRBJ2-1, with TRBD2 identical over 13 bases. The trim removed 4 bases at V and 1 base at J, leaving 8 bases unmatched. The CDR3 covers 18 residues. Per the germline V gene, CDR1 is SGHDT and CDR2 is YYEEEE. This CDR3 is CASSGLAGDLLSYNEQFF. The CDR3, as DNA: TGTGCCAGCAGCGGACTAGCGGGAGATCTTTTATCCTACAATGAGCAGTTCTTC.

This rearrangement joins TRBV6-1 to TRBJ1-5, with TRBD1 matching over 8 bases. This CDR3 comprises 16 residues. Germline lookup yields CDR1 MNHNS and CDR2 SASEGT. Trimming removed 5 bases from V and 6 bases from J; junction bases left unmatched: 12. The CDR3 coding sequence is TGTGCCAGCAGTCCTACCTTTGGACAGGGAACTCAGCCCCAGCATTTT. Its translation is CASSPTFGQGTQPQHF.

This rearrangement joins TRBV4-1 to TRBJ2-7; TRBD1 matches 8 bases. The V segment lost 3 bases and the J segment 3 bases; nucleotides outside the gene matches: 7. CDR3 length equals 15 residues. The germline V gene encodes CDR1 MGHRA and CDR2 YSYEKL. The CDR3 reads CASSHAGTGHYEQYF. The DNA for the CDR3 is TGCGCCAGCAGCCATGCCGGGACAGGACACTACGAGCAGTACTTC.